Each of the 22 T cell receptor beta chains below was sequenced from the same sample in a study of T cell responses to AZD1222 COVID-19 vaccine. Repertoires were generated with immunoSEQ multiplex PCR, while TCRdb's copy carries only in-frame clones and drops some. The data show over 100,000 clones, around 85% seen once. This specimen consisted of peripheral blood, obtained on day 0 of AZD1222 vaccination. The receptor set was obtained from an adult in good health.

V usage is TRBV7-2 and J usage is TRBJ2-2, with 7 bases matching TRBD1. From germline, CDR1 is SGHTA and CDR2 FQGNSA. The CDR3 loop spans 13 amino acids. The trim removed 4 bases at V and 7 bases at J, leaving 3 bases unmatched. CDR3 region: CASSSTGDGELFF. CDR3 nucleotides: TGTGCCAGCAGCTCCACAGGGGACGGGGAGCTGTTTTTT.

This clone was detected only once. The genes are TRBV5-5 and TRBJ2-1; D might be TRBD2 (6 bases). In germline, CDR1 is SGHKS, CDR2 YYEKEE (reference sequence). The ends were cut back, 1 base at V and 7 bases at J, with 15 bases in the middle. The CDR3 runs 15 residues. The CDR3 region has the DNA TGTGCCAGCAGCTTGCAGGACTACCAGTGGAATGAGCAGTTCTTC. It yields the protein CASSLQDYQWNEQFF.

This clone was found once. V gene TRBV24-1 combines with J gene TRBJ1-1; D might be TRBD1 (5 bases). Germline CDR1 is KGHDR and CDR2 is SFDVKD. The CDR3 sequence is 13 residues long. Trimming left V 1 base short and J 11 bases short, with 13 bases between. In DNA form, the CDR3 reads TGTGCCACCAGTGATTTAGGGGCGAGGGGCGCTTTCTTT. The encoded protein is CATSDLGARGAFF.

V and J are TRBV5-4 and TRBJ1-2; 8 nucleotides agree with TRBD1. CDR1 is SGHNT and CDR2 is YYREEE in the germline V gene (reference sequence). Trimming cost V 4 bases and J 2 bases; bases outside gene matches: 7. This CDR3 contains 15 residues. Written as DNA, the CDR3 is TGTGCCAGCAGCAGCCCGACAGGGGCCAACTATGGCTACACCTTC. This translates into CASSSPTGANYGYTF.

The chain recombines TRBV7-3 with TRBJ1-2; D unclear. The V end was cut by 1 base, the J end by 7 bases, with 4 bases between. The length of the CDR3 is 11 residues. Germline V CDR1 and CDR2: SGHTA, FQGTGA. The CDR3: CASSLKPGYTF. Written as DNA, the CDR3 is TGTGCCAGCAGCTTAAAGCCTGGCTACACCTTC.

The rearrangement links TRBV3-1 (or the pseudogene TRBV3-2) to TRBJ1-3; D remains unclear. CDR3 length: 12 amino acids. The germline V and J ends were trimmed by 4 bases and 10 bases, with 11 bases remaining between them. CDR1 is LGHDT, CDR2 YNNKEL, per germline (reference sequence). Here the CDR3 reads CASSPQTGTIYF. The CDR3 nucleotides read TGTGCCAGCAGCCCGCAAACGGGGACCATATATTTT.

The chain links TRBV19 to TRBJ2-6; no reliable D call. Germline V gene lookup returns CDR1 LNHDA and CDR2 SQIVND (reference sequence). There are 15 residues in the CDR3. Trimming shortened V by 9 bases and J by 2 bases, and 14 bases separated the two germline ends. The CDR3 bases are TGTGCCAGCTGGAGTGTTGGTACTGGGGCCAACGTCCTGACTTTC. It specifies CASWSVGTGANVLTF.

The chain carries TRBV15 and TRBJ2-7; D ambiguous. V was cut by 1 base and J by 3 bases, with 10 bases left in between. The CDR3 is 14 amino acids. CDR1 LNHNV and CDR2 YYDKDF come from the germline V gene (reference sequence). Written as DNA, the CDR3 is TGTGCCACCAGCAGAGGCCAGGCCCTCTACGAGCAGTACTTC. The encoded protein is CATSRGQALYEQYF. The complete variable domain, with remaining parts taken from reference TRBV15 and TRBJ2-7, reads DAMVIQNPRYQVTQFGKPVTLSCSQTLNHNVMYWYQQKSSQAPKLLFHYYDKDFNNEADTPDNFQSRRPNTSFCFLDIRSPGLGDTAMYLCATSRGQALYEQYFGPGTRLTVT.

This sequence joins TRBV19 and TRBJ1-5; tentatively, D is TRBD1 (5 bases). V dropped 3 bases and J dropped 1 base, with 16 bases sitting between them. The CDR3 spans 17 residues. CDR1 is LNHDA, CDR2 SQIVND, per germline (reference sequence). The CDR3 is CASSIMGGGVSNQPQHF. CDR3 in DNA: TGTGCCAGTAGTATTATGGGGGGGGGAGTAAGCAATCAGCCCCAGCATTTT.

The chain carries TRBV28 and TRBJ1-1; weak D call: TRBD1 (6 bases). Trimming pared 5 bases from V and 2 bases from J, leaving 18 bases between. The length of the CDR3 is 16 residues. The germline gives CDR1 MDHEN, CDR2 SYDVKM. The CDR3 DNA sequence: TGTGCCAGCAGTATCCGTGGGGGACACCTCAACACTGAAGCTTTCTTT. Protein sequence: CASSIRGGHLNTEAFF.

V and J are TRBV6-5 and TRBJ2-1, with 8 bases fitting TRBD1. Germline lookup yields CDR1 MNHEY and CDR2 SVGAGI. This CDR3 comprises 16 residues. Unmatched junction bases numbered 7, after V lost 4 bases and J lost 2 bases. The CDR3 region is CASSSRDRPPYNEQFF. Here the CDR3 DNA reads TGTGCCAGCAGTTCGCGGGACAGGCCGCCCTACAATGAGCAGTTCTTC.

The chain links TRBV19 to TRBJ2-2; 13 bases map to TRBD2. V was clipped by 2 bases and J by 1 base; unmatched bases: 1. CDR3 length: 17 residues. CDR1 and CDR2 from the germline V gene are LNHDA and SQIVND (reference sequence). In nucleotides, the CDR3 is TGTGCCAGTAGTATACGGACTAGCGGGGGGAACACCGGGGAGCTGTTTTTT. Amino acids: CASSIRTSGGNTGELFF.

In its sample, this clone was seen a few times. The V and J genes are TRBV20-1 and TRBJ1-1; D uncertain. Trimming removed 5 bases at V and 1 base at J, with 5 bases between. Germline V gene sequence: CDR1 DFQATT, CDR2 SNEGSKA (reference sequence). The length of the CDR3 is 11 residues. The CDR3 region is CSARKNTEAFF. DNA for the CDR3: TGCAGTGCTCGAAAGAACACTGAAGCTTTCTTT.

V and J are TRBV28 and TRBJ2-2; perhaps TRBD2 as D (6 bases). The CDR3 is made up of 15 amino acids. V was shortened by 7 bases and J by 5 bases, with 17 bases between the two germline ends. CDR1 and CDR2 (germline): MDHEN, SYDVKM. In nucleotides, the CDR3 is TGTGCCAGCACCAGGGTCGCCAGCGGGACCGGGGAGCTGTTTTTT. It translates to CASTRVASGTGELFF.

The V gene is TRBV7-3, the J gene TRBJ2-1, with a possible D match to TRBD2 (7 bases). The V end lost 5 bases, the J end lost 6 bases, and 20 bases lay between the germline ends. The length of the CDR3 is 16 residues. Germline values: CDR1 SGHTA, CDR2 FQGTGA. DNA for the CDR3: TGTGCCAGCAGCGCCCTAGGGGGGAGGGCCCGCAATGAGCAGTTCTTC. Its translation: CASSALGGRARNEQFF.

The gene calls are TRBV9 and TRBJ2-7, with 7 nucleotides matching TRBD2. CDR3 length equals 16 residues. The V segment lost 0 bases and the J segment 0 bases; nucleotides outside the gene matches: 6. From germline, CDR1 is SGDLS and CDR2 YYNGEE. The CDR3 bases are TGTGCCAGCAGCGTAGCGGCGGGAGCGTTCTCCTACGAGCAGTACTTC. Protein sequence: CASSVAAGAFSYEQYF.

The CDR3 sequence: CASSPLAVKVYEQFF. The CDR3 bases are TGTGCCAGCAGTCCCCTAGCAGTTAAGGTATATGAGCAGTTCTTC. The chain recombines TRBV27 with TRBJ2-1, with TRBD2 as a possible D gene (5 bases). V shed 5 bases and J shed 8 bases, with 19 bases lying between them. CDR1 is MNHEY, CDR2 SMNVEV, per germline (reference sequence). This CDR3 has 15 amino acids.

The chain is built from TRBV4-1 and TRBJ1-4; no clear D. In germline, CDR1 is MGHRA, CDR2 YSYEKL. V gave up 0 bases and J gave up 6 bases, with 11 bases separating them. This CDR3 is 15 amino acids long. The CDR3 is CASSQDGRPDEKLFF. In DNA, the CDR3 is TGCGCCAGCAGCCAAGATGGCAGGCCGGATGAAAAACTGTTTTTT.

The rearrangement uses TRBV19 and TRBJ1-1, with a weak D call TRBD1 (6 bases). CDR1 is LNHDA, CDR2 SQIVND, per germline (reference sequence). The CDR3 has 15 residues. Trimming left V 5 bases short and J 4 bases short, with 17 bases between. The chain's CDR3 is CASSGGGSWSTEAFF. The CDR3 nucleotides are TGTGCCAGTAGTGGAGGGGGGAGTTGGAGCACTGAAGCTTTCTTT.

The rearrangement links TRBV5-1 to TRBJ1-2, with D hard to call. The CDR3 consists of 14 residues. Trimming took 4 bases from V and 6 from J, leaving 16 bases between them. Germline V gene lookup returns CDR1 SGHRS and CDR2 YFSETQ. CDR3 loop: CASSPSSGGHGYTF. The CDR3 DNA follows: TGCGCCAGCAGCCCCTCGTCAGGAGGCCATGGCTACACCTTC.

The chain recombines TRBV14 with TRBJ2-4; 7 bases map to TRBD2. The CDR3 loop spans 16 amino acids. CDR1 is SGHDN, CDR2 FVKESK, per germline. J lost 1 base, V lost 1 base, and 4 bases had no gene match. Written as DNA, the CDR3 is TGTGCCAGCAGCCAAGTGGGAGGGGTGGCCAAAAACATTCAGTACTTC. This codes for CASSQVGGVAKNIQYF.

CDR3 protein: CASSEPSGRGGETQYF. CDR3 in DNA: TGTGCCAGCAGTGAACCTAGCGGGAGAGGGGGAGAGACCCAGTACTTC. The chain carries TRBV25-1 and TRBJ2-5; 10 nucleotides match TRBD2. The junction had 7 bases not matched to a gene; V was cut back by 2 bases and J by 4 bases. Germline CDR1 reads MGHDK; CDR2 reads SYGVNS. CDR3 length equals 16 residues.